The present entry profiles one T cell receptor (beta chain) with its context. The data stem from a study of blood T cell repertoires in COVID-19. Looking at the study overall: The analysed material was cDNA or gDNA that came from T cells, B-cell-depleted T cells, or PBMCs.

During active infection, Seattle patients enrolled and were then monitored through disease. Libraries were prepared by immunoSEQ multiplex PCR; TCRdb keeps only in-frame clonotypes and omits some of them. This table has 60,000 to 65,000 clones, more than 75% appearing once. Germline V CDR1 and CDR2: MNHEY, SVGAGI. This CDR3 region has 13 residues. The V gene end was trimmed by 7 bases and the J gene end by 7 bases; junction bases not matched to a gene: 8. The TCR comes from a man aged 60 to 75 with COVID-19, enrolled during active disease. V is TRBV6-5 and J is TRBJ1-1, with 8 bases that match TRBD1. Sequences were obtained from peripheral blood. The CDR3 sequence: CASMRQGRYEAFF. The CDR3 DNA follows: TGTGCCAGCATGCGACAGGGGAGGTATGAAGCTTTCTTT.